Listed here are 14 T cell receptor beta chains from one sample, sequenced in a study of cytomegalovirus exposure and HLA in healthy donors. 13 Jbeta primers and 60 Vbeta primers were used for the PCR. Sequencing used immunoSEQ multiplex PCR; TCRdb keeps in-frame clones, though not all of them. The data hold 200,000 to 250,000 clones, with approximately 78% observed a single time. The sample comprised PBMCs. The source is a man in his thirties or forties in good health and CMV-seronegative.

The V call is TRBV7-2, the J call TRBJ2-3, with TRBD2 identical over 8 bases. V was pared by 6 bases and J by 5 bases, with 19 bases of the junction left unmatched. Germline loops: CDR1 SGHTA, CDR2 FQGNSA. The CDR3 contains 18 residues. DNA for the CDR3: TGTGCCAGCAGACTAGGAGTGGGAGCCGGGGGGGCTTTAGATACGCAGTATTTT. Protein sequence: CASRLGVGAGGALDTQYF.

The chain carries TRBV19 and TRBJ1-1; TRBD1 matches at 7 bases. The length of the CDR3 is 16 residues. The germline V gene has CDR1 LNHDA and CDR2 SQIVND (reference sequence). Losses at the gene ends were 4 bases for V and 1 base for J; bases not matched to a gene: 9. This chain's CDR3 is CASSNYGNRGNTEAFF. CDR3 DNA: TGTGCCAGTAGTAATTATGGGAACAGGGGGAACACTGAAGCTTTCTTT.

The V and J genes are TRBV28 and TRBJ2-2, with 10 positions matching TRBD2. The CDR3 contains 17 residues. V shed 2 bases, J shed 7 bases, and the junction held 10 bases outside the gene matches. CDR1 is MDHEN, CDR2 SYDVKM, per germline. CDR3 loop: CASSLLAGALSLGELFF. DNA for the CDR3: TGTGCCAGCAGTTTACTAGCGGGGGCCTTGTCTCTCGGGGAGCTGTTTTTT. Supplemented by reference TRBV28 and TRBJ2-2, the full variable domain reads DVKVTQSSRYLVKRTGEKVFLECVQDMDHENMFWYRQDPGLGLRLIYFSYDVKMKEKGDIPEGYSVSREKKERFSLILESASTNQTSMYLCASSLLAGALSLGELFFGEGSRLTVL.

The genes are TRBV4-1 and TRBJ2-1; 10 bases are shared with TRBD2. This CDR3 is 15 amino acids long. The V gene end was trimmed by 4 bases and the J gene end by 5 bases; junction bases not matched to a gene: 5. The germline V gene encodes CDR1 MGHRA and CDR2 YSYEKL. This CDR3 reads CASSPLAGENNEQFF. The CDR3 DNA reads TGCGCCAGCAGCCCTCTAGCGGGAGAAAACAATGAGCAGTTCTTC.

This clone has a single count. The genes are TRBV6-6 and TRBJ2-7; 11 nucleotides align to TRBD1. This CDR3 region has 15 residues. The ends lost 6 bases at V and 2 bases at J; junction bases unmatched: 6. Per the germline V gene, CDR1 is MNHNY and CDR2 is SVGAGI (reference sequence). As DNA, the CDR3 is TGTGCCAGCAGCCCCGGACAGGGGGCTACCTACGAGCAGTACTTC. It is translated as CASSPGQGATYEQYF.

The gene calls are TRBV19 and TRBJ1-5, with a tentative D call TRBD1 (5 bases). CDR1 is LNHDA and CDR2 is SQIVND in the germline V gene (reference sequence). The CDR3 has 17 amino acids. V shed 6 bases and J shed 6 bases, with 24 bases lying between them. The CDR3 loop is CASRSLGAGRGSQPQHF. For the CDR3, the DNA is TGTGCCAGTAGAAGTCTCGGGGCGGGGAGAGGCAGTCAGCCCCAGCATTTT.

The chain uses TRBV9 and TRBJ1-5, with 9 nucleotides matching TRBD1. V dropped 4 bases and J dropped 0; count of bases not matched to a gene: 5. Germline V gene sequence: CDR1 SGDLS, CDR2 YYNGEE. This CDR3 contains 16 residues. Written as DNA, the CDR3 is TGTGCCAGCAGCCCAGGGACAGGGATTAGCAATCAGCCCCAGCATTTT. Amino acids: CASSPGTGISNQPQHF.

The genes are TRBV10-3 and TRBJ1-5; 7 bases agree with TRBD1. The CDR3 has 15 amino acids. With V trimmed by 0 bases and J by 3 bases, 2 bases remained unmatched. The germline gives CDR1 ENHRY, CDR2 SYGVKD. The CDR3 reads CAISESDRDNQPQHF. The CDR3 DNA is TGTGCCATCAGTGAGTCTGACAGGGACAATCAGCCCCAGCATTTT.

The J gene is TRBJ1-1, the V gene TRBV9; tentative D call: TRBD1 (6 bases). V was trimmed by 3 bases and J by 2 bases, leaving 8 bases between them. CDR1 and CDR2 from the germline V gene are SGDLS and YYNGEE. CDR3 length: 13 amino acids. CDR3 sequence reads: CASSGGGNTEAFF. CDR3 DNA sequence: TGTGCCAGCAGCGGGGGGGGCAACACTGAAGCTTTCTTT.

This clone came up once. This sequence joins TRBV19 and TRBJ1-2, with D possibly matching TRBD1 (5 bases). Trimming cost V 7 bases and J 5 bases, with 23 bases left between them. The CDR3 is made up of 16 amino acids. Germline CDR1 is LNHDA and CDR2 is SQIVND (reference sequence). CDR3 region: CASTSTGGGCRYGYTF. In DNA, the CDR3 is TGTGCCAGTACCTCCACCGGGGGGGGGTGTCGATATGGCTACACCTTC.

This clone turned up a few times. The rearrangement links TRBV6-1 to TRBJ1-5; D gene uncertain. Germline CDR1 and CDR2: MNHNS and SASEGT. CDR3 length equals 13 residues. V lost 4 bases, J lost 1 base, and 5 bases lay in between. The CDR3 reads CASSVQSNQPQHF. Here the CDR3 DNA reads TGTGCCAGCAGTGTGCAGAGCAATCAGCCCCAGCATTTT.

The chain's CDR3 is CASTGHVNSPLHF. In DNA, the CDR3 is TGTGCCAGCACCGGACACGTGAATTCACCCCTCCACTTT. The chain is built from TRBV11-2 and TRBJ1-6; D may be TRBD1 (5 bases). Germline CDR1 and CDR2: SGHAT and FQNNGV. The CDR3 has 13 amino acids. Trimming removed 7 bases from V and 7 bases from J, with 11 bases in between.

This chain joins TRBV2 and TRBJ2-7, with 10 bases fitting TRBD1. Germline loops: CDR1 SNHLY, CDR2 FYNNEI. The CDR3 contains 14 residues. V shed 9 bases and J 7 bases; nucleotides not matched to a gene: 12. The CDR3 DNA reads TGTGCCAGAGGGGGGACAGGGGTGGAGGAAGAGCAGTACTTC. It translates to CARGGTGVEEEQYF.

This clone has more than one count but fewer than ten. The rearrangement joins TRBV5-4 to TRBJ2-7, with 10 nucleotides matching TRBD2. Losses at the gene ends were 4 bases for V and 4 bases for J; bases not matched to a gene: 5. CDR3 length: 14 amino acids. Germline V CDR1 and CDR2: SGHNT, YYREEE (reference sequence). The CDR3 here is CASSPVAGGYEQYF. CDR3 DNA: TGTGCCAGCAGCCCGGTAGCGGGGGGTTACGAGCAGTACTTC.